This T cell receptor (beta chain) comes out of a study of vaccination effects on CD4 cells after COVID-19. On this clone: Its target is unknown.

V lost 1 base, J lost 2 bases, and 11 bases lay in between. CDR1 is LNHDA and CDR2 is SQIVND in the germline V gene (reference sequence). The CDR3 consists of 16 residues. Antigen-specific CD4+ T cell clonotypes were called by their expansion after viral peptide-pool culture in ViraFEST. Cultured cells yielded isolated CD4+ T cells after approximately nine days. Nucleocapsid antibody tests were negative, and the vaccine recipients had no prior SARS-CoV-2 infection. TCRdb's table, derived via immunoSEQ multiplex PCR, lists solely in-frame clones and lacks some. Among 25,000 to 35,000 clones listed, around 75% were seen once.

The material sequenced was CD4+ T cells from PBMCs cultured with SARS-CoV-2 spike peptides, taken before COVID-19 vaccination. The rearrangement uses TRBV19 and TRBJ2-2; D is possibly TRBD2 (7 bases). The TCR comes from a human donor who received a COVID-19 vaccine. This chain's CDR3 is CASSIGGGPNTGELFF. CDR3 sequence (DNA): TGTGCCAGTAGTATAGGCGGGGGCCCAAACACCGGGGAGCTGTTTTTT.